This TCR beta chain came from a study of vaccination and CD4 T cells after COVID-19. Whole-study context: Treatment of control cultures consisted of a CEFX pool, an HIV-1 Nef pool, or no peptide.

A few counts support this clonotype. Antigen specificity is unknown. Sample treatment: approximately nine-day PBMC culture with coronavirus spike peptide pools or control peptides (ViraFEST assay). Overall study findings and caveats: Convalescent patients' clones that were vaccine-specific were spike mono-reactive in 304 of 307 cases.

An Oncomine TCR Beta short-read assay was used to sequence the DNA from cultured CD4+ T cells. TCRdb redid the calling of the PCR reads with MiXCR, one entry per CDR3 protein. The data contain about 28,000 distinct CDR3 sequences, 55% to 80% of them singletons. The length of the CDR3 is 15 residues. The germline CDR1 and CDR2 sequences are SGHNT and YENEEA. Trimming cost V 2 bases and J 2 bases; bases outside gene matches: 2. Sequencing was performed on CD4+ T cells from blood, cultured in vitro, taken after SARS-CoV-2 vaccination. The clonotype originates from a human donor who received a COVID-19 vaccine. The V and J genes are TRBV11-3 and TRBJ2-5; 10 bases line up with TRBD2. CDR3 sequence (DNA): TGTGCCAGCAGCTTACTAGCGGGGGCTCAAGAGACCCAGTACTTC. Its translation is CASSLLAGAQETQYF.